Shown below are 9 T cell receptor beta chains from a single sample sequenced in a study of T cells in Graves' hyperthyroidism and ophthalmopathy. Amplification targeted TCR beta CDR3 regions from RNA transcripts. The TCR CDR3 first-round RT-PCR relied on the HTBI primer set. TCRdb fed the multiplex PCR reads into MiXCR, producing one record per CDR3 protein. The data show approximately 500,000 distinct CDR3 sequences, about half seen once. The sequencing input was peripheral blood or thyroid tissue (not recorded which). The receptor source for this set is a woman aged 18 to 35 with Graves' hyperthyroidism.

With regard to this clonotype: A much larger clone differs by one base, so this may be a read error. The chain links TRBV20-1 to TRBJ1-6; possibly TRBD1 for D (6 bases). Per the germline V gene, CDR1 is DFQATT and CDR2 is SNEGSKA (reference sequence). V shed 6 bases and J shed 10 bases, with 16 bases lying between them. CDR3 length equals 13 residues. The CDR3 DNA follows: TGCAGTGCCGAGGGGGGGGCCGCGTCACCCCTCCACTTT. It yields the protein CSAEGGAASPLHF.

The V and J genes are TRBV6-1 and TRBJ1-2; perhaps TRBD1 as D (5 bases). The CDR3 has 13 residues. Germline CDR1 reads MNHNS; CDR2 reads SASEGT. V lost 3 bases and J 12 bases, leaving 17 bases between the germline ends. CDR3 nucleotide sequence: TGTGCCAGCAGTGACGAGGGGATAGCCTGGCACACCTTC. Its protein product is CASSDEGIAWHTF.

This rearrangement joins TRBV7-9 to TRBJ2-3; 10 bases fit TRBD2. This CDR3 is 17 amino acids long. Trimming took 4 bases from V and 2 from J; bases not matched to a gene: 9. The V gene's germline CDR1 is SEHNR and CDR2 FQNEAQ (reference sequence). The CDR3: CASSSGLAVLVTDTQYF. CDR3 coding DNA: TGTGCCAGCAGCTCCGGACTAGCGGTTCTAGTCACAGATACGCAGTATTTT.

This clonotype was seen many times. V gene TRBV11-2 combines with J gene TRBJ2-7; 9 nucleotides agree with TRBD1. The CDR3 extends over 14 amino acids. The germline CDR1 and CDR2 sequences are SGHAT and FQNNGV. V lost 5 bases, J lost 3 bases, and 5 bases stayed unmatched. The CDR3 here is CASSTGQGSYEQYF. The CDR3 coding sequence is TGTGCCAGCAGCACCGGACAGGGGAGCTACGAGCAGTACTTC.

This clonotype was seen repeatedly, ten times or more. This chain joins TRBV7-9 and TRBJ1-2; a weak D match, TRBD1 (5 bases). Per germline, CDR1 SEHNR and CDR2 FQNEAQ (reference sequence). V was clipped by 7 bases and J by 6 bases, with 15 bases between them. This CDR3 comprises 13 residues. CDR3 sequence (DNA): TGTGCCAGCACCTCTCGGGGGGTTAATGGCTACACCTTC. Amino acid sequence: CASTSRGVNGYTF.

This clonotype was seen repeatedly, ten times or more. The chain links TRBV7-2 to TRBJ2-7; 7 bases fit TRBD2. In germline, CDR1 is SGHTA, CDR2 FQGNSA. The CDR3 is 14 residues long. The V segment lost 4 bases and the J segment 2 bases; nucleotides outside the gene matches: 5. CDR3 sequence: CASSSSSGPYEQYF. DNA for the CDR3: TGTGCCAGCAGCTCTTCTAGCGGTCCCTACGAGCAGTACTTC.

The V gene is TRBV2, the J gene TRBJ1-4; 7 nucleotides line up with TRBD1. Germline V CDR1 and CDR2: SNHLY, FYNNEI. The V and J ends lost 3 bases and 7 bases, in that order; junction bases with no gene match: 5. CDR3 size: 14 residues. The CDR3: CASSETGRSEKLFF. The CDR3 DNA reads as TGTGCCAGCAGTGAGACAGGGAGAAGTGAAAAACTGTTTTTT.

The chain links TRBV2 to TRBJ1-6; 10 bases line up with TRBD1. The germline V gene has CDR1 SNHLY and CDR2 FYNNEI. This CDR3 spans 14 amino acids. With 4 bases clipped from V and 10 bases from J, the junction kept 4 bases outside the gene matches. CDR3 bases: TGTGCCAGCAGTGGACAGGGGGCTGAGTCACCCCTCCACTTT. Its protein is CASSGQGAESPLHF.

The CDR3 DNA reads TGTGCCACCAGCAGCTCGGCCGTGCAGGCGCGAGGGAGTGGCTACACCTTC. Residues: CATSSSAVQARGSGYTF. The chain links TRBV15 to TRBJ1-2; D gene ambiguous. The CDR3 covers 17 residues. CDR1 LNHNV and CDR2 YYDKDF come from the germline V gene (reference sequence). Between the trimmed V and J ends, which lost 3 bases and 7 bases, there was a span of 24 bases.